These T cell receptor beta chains were read from a single sample in a study of blood T cell repertoires in COVID-19. Libraries were prepared by immunoSEQ multiplex PCR; TCRdb keeps only in-frame clonotypes and omits some of them. The sample holds tens of thousands of clones, 65% to 85% seen once. The specimen was peripheral blood. These receptors were collected from a man aged 65 to 85 with COVID-19, enrolled during active disease. The CDR3 runs from the conserved cysteine through the conserved F or W. A D gene is named only where the DNA matches it firmly. Not all rows give a size; the values are once, few, many and, for expanded clones, a class.

TRBV11-2	TRBJ2-7	.	TRBD2	TGTGCCAGCAGCTCAAAGTGGACTAGCGGCTACGAGCAGTACTTC	CASSSKWTSGYEQYF
TRBV18	TRBJ2-1	.	TRBD2	TGTGCCAGCTCACCTAGCGGGGGCTCCTACAATGAGCAGTTCTTC	CASSPSGGSYNEQFF
TRBV6-5	TRBJ1-6	.	TRBD1	TGTGCCAGCAGTTACGCACGGGACAGACTTAATTCACCCCTCCACTTT	CASSYARDRLNSPLHF
TRBV11-3	TRBJ1-3	once	.	TGTGCCAGCAGCAGCGATCCGTATGGAAACACCATATATTTT	CASSSDPYGNTIYF
TRBV6-2/TRBV6-3	TRBJ2-7	.	TRBD2	TGTGCCAGCAGCACCGTTTCGGGGGGGCTTTACGAGCAGTACTTC	CASSTVSGGLYEQYF
TRBV20-1	TRBJ1-1	few	.	TGCAGTGCTAGTGGCAGGGTAGCTGAAGCTTTCTTT	CSASGRVAEAFF
TRBV7-2	TRBJ2-3	.	.	TGTGCCAGCAGCTTAGCACAGGGCGGATTATTCCCGCAGTATTTT	CASSLAQGGLFPQYF
TRBV29-1	TRBJ1-5	.	.	TGCAGCGTCGGGGACACCAATAGCAATCAGCCCCAGCATTTT	CSVGDTNSNQPQHF
TRBV21-1	TRBJ2-7	.	.	TGTGCCAGCAACAAGGCGGGGTCCCACGAGCAGTACTTC	CASNKAGSHEQYF
TRBV6-2/TRBV6-3	TRBJ1-1	.	.	TGTGCCAGCAGTTACTCTGCAGGGGTGAACACTGAAGCTTTCTTT	CASSYSAGVNTEAFF
TRBV29-1	TRBJ2-2	.	.	TGCAGCGTTGAAGGGCAGTTCAACACCGGGGAGCTGTTTTTT	CSVEGQFNTGELFF
TRBV6-4	TRBJ1-2	.	TRBD1	TGTGCCAGCAGGGCCGAGGGACAGGGAGGATATGGCTACACCTTC	CASRAEGQGGYGYTF
TRBV6-5	TRBJ2-2	.	.	TGTGCCAGTAGGCAGGGCACCGGGGAGCTGTTTTTT	CASRQGTGELFF
TRBV4-1	TRBJ2-7	once	TRBD2	TGCGCCAGCAGCCAAGATATCGGTGCGGGAGGAAGCTACGAGCAGTACTTC	CASSQDIGAGGSYEQYF
TRBV5-4	TRBJ2-5	.	TRBD2	TGTGCCAGCAGCGTGGGACTAGCGGGCCAAGAGACCCAGTACTTC	CASSVGLAGQETQYF
TRBV11-1	TRBJ1-4	.	TRBD1	TGTGCCAGCAGCCATCGACAGGGCGATGAAAAACTGTTTTTT	CASSHRQGDEKLFF
TRBV7-9	TRBJ2-5	.	TRBD2	TGTGCCAGCACCCCCAATAGCGGGGGCGGGGAGACCCAGTACTTC	CASTPNSGGGETQYF
TRBV6-5	TRBJ2-1	.	TRBD1	TGTGCCAGCAGGGACAGGGGACATGAGCAGTTCTTC	CASRDRGHEQFF
TRBV7-8	TRBJ1-6	few	TRBD1	TGTGCCAGCAGCTTAGACTCAGGGGGAATCTCGAATTCACCCCTCCACTTT	CASSLDSGGISNSPLHF
TRBV7-3	TRBJ2-5	.	TRBD2	TGTGCCAGCAGTCGTAAGCGGGGGGGACAAGAGACCCAGTACTTC	CASSRKRGGQETQYF
TRBV28	TRBJ2-4	.	.	TGTGCCAGCAGTTTATCTGCTAGCGCGATGAACATTCAGTACTTC	CASSLSASAMNIQYF
TRBV5-1	TRBJ1-3	.	TRBD1	TGCGCCAGCAGCAGGACAGGGGACTCTGGAAACACCATATATTTT	CASSRTGDSGNTIYF
TRBV7-6	TRBJ2-3	.	TRBD2	TGTGCCAGCAGCAGACTATACGCTAGCGGGGGGGCGACAGATACGCAGTATTTT	CASSRLYASGGATDTQYF
TRBV7-9	TRBJ2-7	few	.	TGTGCCAGCAGCACAGATACCTACGAGCAGTACTTC	CASSTDTYEQYF
TRBV7-2	TRBJ2-7	.	.	TGTGCCAGCAGCTTAGACGGGAGCTCCTACGAGCAGTACTTC	CASSLDGSSYEQYF
TRBV9	TRBJ1-5	.	TRBD1	TGTGCCAGCAGCCCAGGACAGGGGACCAGCAATCAGCCCCAGCATTTT	CASSPGQGTSNQPQHF
TRBV18	TRBJ2-7	.	.	TGTGCCAGCTCACAGAATAAAGGGGGAACCTACGAGCAGTACTTC	CASSQNKGGTYEQYF
TRBV2	TRBJ1-1	.	.	TGTGCCAGCAGTGACTCTACGAACACTGAAGCTTTCTTT	CASSDSTNTEAFF
TRBV6-5	TRBJ2-7	.	TRBD1	TGTGCCAGCAGGTGGACAGGGATGAGCTCCTACGAGCAGTACTTC	CASRWTGMSSYEQYF
TRBV3-1/TRBV3-2	TRBJ1-2	.	.	TGTGCCAGCAGCCAAGGACTATATGGCTACACCTTC	CASSQGLYGYTF
TRBV15	TRBJ2-1	.	.	TGTGCCACCAGCACTTTGCTATACAATGAGCAGTTCTTC	CATSTLLYNEQFF
TRBV6-5	TRBJ1-3	.	TRBD1	TGTGCCAGCAGTTACTCGGGACAGTCTGGAAACACCATATATTTT	CASSYSGQSGNTIYF
TRBV19	TRBJ1-2	few	TRBD1	TGTGCCAGTAGTAGGGGACAGGGTAACTATGGCTACACCTTC	CASSRGQGNYGYTF
TRBV25-1	TRBJ2-1	.	TRBD1	TGTGCCAGCAGTCTACAGGGGACCTACAATGAGCAGTTCTTC	CASSLQGTYNEQFF
TRBV27	TRBJ1-6	.	TRBD1	TGTGCCAGCAGGCGAAGAGGGGACAGGGAAAGTTCACCCCTCCACTTT	CASRRRGDRESSPLHF
TRBV10-3	TRBJ2-7	.	TRBD2	TGTGCCATCAGTGACCAGACTAGCGGGGACTACGAGCAGTACTTC	CAISDQTSGDYEQYF
TRBV7-9	TRBJ2-5	.	.	TGTGCCAGCAGCTTAGGGGCCCTGGGAGGTAAAGAGACCCAGTACTTC	CASSLGALGGKETQYF
TRBV6-5	TRBJ1-1	.	.	TGTGCCAGCACCGTAGGCGGCTTTGGCACTGAAGCTTTCTTT	CASTVGGFGTEAFF
TRBV19	TRBJ2-5	.	.	TGTGCCAGTAGCTCAGGACCCGGGGTCGTGCGGGCCACGGGGGAGACCCAGTACTTC	CASSSGPGVVRATGETQYF
TRBV4-1	TRBJ1-2	.	.	TGCGCCAGCAGCCGCACAATGGACGGGGGCTATGGCTACACCTTC	CASSRTMDGGYGYTF
TRBV18	TRBJ2-7	.	.	TGTGCCAGCTCAGACTGGACCTACGAGCAGTACTTC	CASSDWTYEQYF
TRBV10-3	TRBJ2-3	.	TRBD2	TGTGCCATCAGTGAGCGGGGACTAGCGGCAGATACGCAGTATTTT	CAISERGLAADTQYF
TRBV2	TRBJ2-2	.	TRBD2	TGTGCCATTTTAGGGACTAGCGGGAGGAACACCGGGGAGCTGTTTTTT	CAILGTSGRNTGELFF
TRBV3-1/TRBV3-2	TRBJ1-1	.	TRBD1	TGTGCCAGCAGCCACGGGACAGGGGGGGTAGCTTTCTTT	CASSHGTGGVAFF
TRBV14	TRBJ1-1	.	.	TGTGCCAGCAGCCTGGACAGGAACACTGAAGCTTTCTTT	CASSLDRNTEAFF
TRBV25-1	TRBJ2-1	.	TRBD2	TGTGCCAGCAGTGAATACGTAGCGGGGATTTACAATGAGCAGTTCTTC	CASSEYVAGIYNEQFF
TRBV12-3/TRBV12-4	TRBJ1-1	.	.	TGTGCCAGCAAATTACAGGGAACTGAAGCTTTCTTT	CASKLQGTEAFF
TRBV6-2/TRBV6-3	TRBJ2-3	.	.	TGTGCCAGCAGTTACTCGGGCGCGCCCCGCACAGATACGCAGTATTTT	CASSYSGAPRTDTQYF
TRBV7-2	TRBJ2-2	.	TRBD2	TGTGCCAGCAGCTTATACGGGACTAGCCCCGGGGAGCTGTTTTTT	CASSLYGTSPGELFF